Below, 18 T cell receptor beta chains from the same sample are listed, as sequenced in a study of tumor and adjacent non-tumor tissue in lung cancer. TCRbeta libraries were built with three rounds of nested PCR, modified from ARM-PCR. TCRdb fed the multiplex PCR reads into MiXCR, producing one record per CDR3 protein. The sample lists under 250,000 distinct CDR3 sequences, 70% to 75% occurring once. The template was RNA from unsorted bulk tissue. Sequencing was done on a sample of lung tumor tissue. Source of these receptors: a man aged 60 to 69 with non-small cell lung cancer.

Written as DNA, the CDR3 is TGCAGTGTAACTAGCGGGGACACAGATACGCAGTATTTT. Its translation is CSVTSGDTDTQYF. The J gene is TRBJ2-3, the V gene TRBV29-1, with 10 bases matching TRBD2. Germline V lookup: CDR1 SQVTM, CDR2 ANQGSEA. The CDR3 is 13 amino acids.

For this clonotype: Germline and junction disagree at one end, which may indicate a read error. J is TRBJ2-1 and V is TRBV11-2, with D uncertain. The CDR3 spans 16 residues. Per germline, CDR1 SGHAT and CDR2 FQNNGV. The CDR3 here is CASSLGRSPSYNEHFF. The CDR3 DNA reads as TGTGCCAGCAGCCTCGGACGGAGCCCCTCCTACAATGAGCATTTCTTC.

Concerning this clonotype: One junction end disagrees with the germline gene, perhaps due to a read error. The chain combines TRBV6-5 with TRBJ2-6; 9 bases fit TRBD2. CDR1 is MNHEY, CDR2 SVGAGI, per germline. CDR3 length: 17 amino acids. The CDR3 bases are TGTGCCAGCAGTTTAGCGGGGGCCAGCTCTGGGACCAACGTCCTGACTTTT. Its protein product is CASSLAGASSGTNVLTF.

The rearrangement uses TRBV29-1 and TRBJ2-1; D is ambiguous. The CDR3 length is 14 residues. The germline V gene has CDR1 SQVTM and CDR2 ANQGSEA. Deletions cut 2 bases from V and 6 bases from J, with 14 bases between. DNA of the CDR3: TGCAGCGTTGAATCCAGTTTCCCAATCAATGAGCAGTTCTTC. Amino acids: CSVESSFPINEQFF.

Note on this clonotype: A much more abundant neighbour one base away suggests this may be a read error. The V call is TRBV29-1, the J call TRBJ2-7, with a weak D call TRBD2 (5 bases). The ends were cut back, 4 bases at V and 0 bases at J, with 7 bases in the middle. The CDR3 covers 12 residues. Germline V gene data show CDR1 as SQVTM and CDR2 as ANQGSEA. CDR3 amino acids: CSVGTSSYEQYF. Written as DNA, the CDR3 is TGCAGCGTTGGGACTTCCTCCTACGAGCAGTACTTC.

Comments on this clonotype: The final CDR3 position lacks the conserved phenylalanine or tryptophan, pointing to a likely read error. J is TRBJ2-3 and V is TRBV4-1; TRBD2 agrees at 7 bases. CDR3 size: 17 residues. Looked up from germline, CDR1 is MGHRA and CDR2 is YSYEKL. The trim removed 0 bases at V and 3 bases at J, leaving 9 bases unmatched. This CDR3 is CASSQEQSGMVTDTQYL. The CDR3 nucleotides read TGCGCCAGCAGCCAAGAGCAGAGCGGGATGGTGACAGATACGCAGTATCTT.

As concerns this clonotype: Since no conserved phenylalanine or tryptophan closes the CDR3, a read error is the likely cause. V usage is TRBV11-2 and J usage is TRBJ2-7, with TRBD2 identical over 13 bases. This CDR3 region has 17 residues. Germline V gene sequence: CDR1 SGHAT, CDR2 FQNNGV. The chain's CDR3 is CASSSVGLAGWDYKQYL. The CDR3 coding sequence is TGTGCCAGCAGCTCCGTGGGACTAGCGGGGTGGGACTACAAGCAGTACTTA.

This clonotype came up once. At one boundary the junction diverges from the germline segment, which might be a read error. V is TRBV4-1 and J is TRBJ2-5, with 10 bases matching TRBD1. The CDR3 extends over 16 amino acids. Germline V gene data show CDR1 as MGHRA and CDR2 as YSYEKL. Here the CDR3 reads CASIQDRTGGEETQYF. The CDR3 coding sequence is TGCGCCAGCATCCAAGATCGGACAGGGGGTGAAGAGACCCAGTACTTC.

This clonotype has only a few counts. The chain carries TRBV28 and TRBJ1-1, with 11 bases identical to TRBD1. Germline V gene data show CDR1 as MDHEN and CDR2 as SYDVKM. With 3 bases clipped from V and 2 bases from J, the junction kept 5 bases outside the gene matches. The CDR3 has 16 residues. In DNA form, the CDR3 reads TGTGCCAGCAGTTTCTTGGGGACAGGGGGAAACACTGAAGCTTTCTTT. Encoded protein: CASSFLGTGGNTEAFF. The full variable domain, completed using reference TRBV28 and TRBJ1-1, is DVKVTQSSRYLVKRTGEKVFLECVQDMDHENMFWYRQDPGLGLRLIYFSYDVKMKEKGDIPEGYSVSREKKERFSLILESASTNQTSMYLCASSFLGTGGNTEAFFGQGTRLTVV.

The count of this clonotype is one. One base away lies a much larger clone, so this may be a sequencing read error. This chain joins TRBV29-1 and TRBJ2-5; D might be TRBD1 or TRBD2, each matching 5 bases. Trimming took 1 base from V and 2 from J, leaving 20 bases between them. This CDR3 has 17 residues. Germline-derived CDR1 and CDR2 are SQVTM and ANQGSEA. The CDR3 nucleotides are TGCAGCGTTGAAGCCCCCGGGGAATGGGGGTCACAAGAGACCCAGTACTTC. Residues: CSVEAPGEWGSQETQYF.

Points on this clonotype: Given a much more abundant clone one base away, this may be a read error. This chain connects TRBV20-1 to TRBJ1-4; no reliable D call. Looked up from germline, CDR1 is DFQATT and CDR2 is SNEGSKA (reference sequence). The CDR3 is made up of 14 amino acids. CDR3 in amino acids: CSTRDVISNEKLFF. The CDR3 coding sequence is TGCAGTACTAGAGATGTAATTTCTAATGAAAAACTGTTTTTT.

This clonotype was found a few times. The V and J genes are TRBV30 and TRBJ1-2, with D maybe TRBD1 (6 bases). V shed 5 bases and J shed 5 bases, with 15 bases lying between them. This CDR3 has 13 amino acids. The V gene's germline CDR1 is GTSNPN and CDR2 SVGIG (reference sequence). This CDR3 reads CAWDSRGRYGYTF. The DNA of the CDR3 is TGTGCCTGGGATTCCAGGGGTCGGTATGGCTACACCTTC.

The J gene is TRBJ2-7, the V gene TRBV10-2, with TRBD1 matching 9 bases. With 9 bases clipped from V and 6 bases from J, the junction kept 15 bases outside the gene matches. The length of the CDR3 is 15 residues. Germline values: CDR1 WSHSY, CDR2 SAAADI. CDR3 coding DNA: TGCGCCAGTAGAGGGGTTTCGGGACAGGGATTCGAGCAGTACTTC. As protein: CASRGVSGQGFEQYF.

The chain uses TRBV28 and TRBJ2-4; D may be TRBD1 (6 bases). The CDR3 spans 14 residues. Trimming shortened V by 7 bases and J by 12 bases, and 22 bases separated the two germline ends. Per germline, CDR1 MDHEN and CDR2 SYDVKM. The CDR3 is CASTDRTEEDDQYF. The DNA of the CDR3 is TGTGCCAGCACCGACAGGACGGAGGAGGATGATCAGTACTTC.

Many counts were recorded for this clonotype. The chain carries TRBV13 and TRBJ2-3, with TRBD2 as a possible D gene (5 bases). Trimming shortened V by 6 bases and J by 7 bases, and 11 bases separated the two germline ends. Germline values: CDR1 PRHDT, CDR2 FYEKMQ (reference sequence). The CDR3 covers 12 residues. DNA for the CDR3: TGTGCCAGCAGTCACCGGGGTAATACGCAGTATTTT. It yields the protein CASSHRGNTQYF.

This clonotype was seen just once. A much larger clone differs by one base, so this may be a read error. The CDR3 does not close with the conserved phenylalanine or tryptophan, likely indicating a read error. This chain uses TRBV4-3 with TRBJ1-4; 7 bases are a match to TRBD1. The CDR3 sequence is 15 residues long. Trimming took 3 bases from V and 4 from J; bases not matched to a gene: 5. Germline CDR1 is LGHNA and CDR2 is YSLEER. CDR3 in DNA: TGCGCCAGCAGCCACCGGGACAGTTTTAATGAAAAACTGTTTTCT. Translation: CASSHRDSFNEKLFS.

V is TRBV20-1 and J is TRBJ2-7; 13 bases match TRBD2. The CDR3 is 14 amino acids. Germline trimming cut 4 bases from V and 8 bases from J; bases unmatched to any gene: 8. Germline assignment: CDR1 DFQATT and CDR2 SNEGSKA (reference sequence). DNA of the CDR3: TGCAGTGCTACGACGACTAGCGGGAGGACCAAGCAGTACTTC. It encodes CSATTTSGRTKQYF.

A word on this clonotype: A much bigger clone sits one base away, suggesting this may be a read error. The V gene is TRBV20-1, the J gene TRBJ2-3; D gene unclear. The germline V gene encodes CDR1 DFQATT and CDR2 SNEGSKA (reference sequence). The CDR3 runs to 14 residues. Trimming pared 2 bases from V and 4 bases from J, leaving 13 bases between. The CDR3: CSARQALGSDTQYF. CDR3 sequence (DNA): TGCAGTGCTAGACAGGCTTTAGGCTCAGATACGCAGTATTTT.